This entry features one T cell receptor (beta chain) sequence. Its specificity is unknown. The sample belongs to a study of blood T cells in healthy people across ages. Findings of the study overall: Total diversity from one million sequenced T cells was likely underestimated. More naive CD4+ cells and higher diversity were found in long-lived than in aged donors.

The second PCR ran about 6 to 11 cycles with a sample-barcoded 5' primer and J-beta primers. Each cDNA molecule was tagged by a template-switch adaptor with 12 random nucleotides. CDR3-containing paired-end reads numbered at least 3 million in each sample. One entry per CDR3 protein, called by TCRdb with MiXCR from the 5' RACE reads. The sample lists some 920,000 distinct CDR3 sequences, 51% occurring once. Germline values: CDR1 SGHTA, CDR2 FQGNSA. The germline V and J ends were trimmed by 3 bases and 7 bases, with 9 bases remaining between them. This CDR3 has 12 amino acids. The source is a woman aged 55-69 years in good health. The J gene is TRBJ1-2, the V gene TRBV7-2; D perhaps matches TRBD1 (5 bases). The sequencing input was blood. CDR3 loop: CASSFGGLGYTF. CDR3 DNA: TGTGCCAGCAGCTTCGGGGGTCTTGGCTACACCTTC.